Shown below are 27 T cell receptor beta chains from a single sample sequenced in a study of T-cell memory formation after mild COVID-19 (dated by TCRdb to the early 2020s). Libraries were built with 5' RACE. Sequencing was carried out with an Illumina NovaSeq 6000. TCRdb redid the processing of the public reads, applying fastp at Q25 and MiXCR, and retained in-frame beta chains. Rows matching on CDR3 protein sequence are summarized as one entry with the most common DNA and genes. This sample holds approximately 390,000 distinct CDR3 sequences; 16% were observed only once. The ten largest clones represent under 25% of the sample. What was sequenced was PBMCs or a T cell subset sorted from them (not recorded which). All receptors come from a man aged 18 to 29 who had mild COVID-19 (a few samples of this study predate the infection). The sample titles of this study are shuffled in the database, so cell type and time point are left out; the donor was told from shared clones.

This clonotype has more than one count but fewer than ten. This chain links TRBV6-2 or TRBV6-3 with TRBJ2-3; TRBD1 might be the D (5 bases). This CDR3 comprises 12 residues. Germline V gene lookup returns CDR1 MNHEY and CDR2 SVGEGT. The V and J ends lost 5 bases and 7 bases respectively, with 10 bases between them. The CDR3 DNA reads TGTGCCAGCAGTGTAAAGGGGCATACGCAGTATTTT. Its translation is CASSVKGHTQYF.

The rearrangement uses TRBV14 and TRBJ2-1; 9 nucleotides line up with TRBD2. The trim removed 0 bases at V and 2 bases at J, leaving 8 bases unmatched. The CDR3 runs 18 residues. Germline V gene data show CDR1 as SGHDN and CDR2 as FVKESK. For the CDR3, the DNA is TGTGCCAGCAGCCAAGATAGTTTGGCGGGGGGGACCTACAATGAGCAGTTCTTC. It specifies CASSQDSLAGGTYNEQFF.

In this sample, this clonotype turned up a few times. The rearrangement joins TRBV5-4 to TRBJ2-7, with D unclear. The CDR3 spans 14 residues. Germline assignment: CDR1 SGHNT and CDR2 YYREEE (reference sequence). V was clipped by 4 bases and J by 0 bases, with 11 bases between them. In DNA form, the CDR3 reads TGTGCCAGCAGCAATGGACGGAGCTCCTACGAGCAGTACTTC. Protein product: CASSNGRSSYEQYF. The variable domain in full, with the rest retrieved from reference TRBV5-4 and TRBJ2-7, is ETGVTQSPTHLIKTRGQQVTLRCSSQSGHNTVSWYQQALGQGPQFIFQYYREEENGRGNFPPRFSGLQFPNYSSELNVNALELDDSALYLCASSNGRSSYEQYFGPGTRLTVT.

Here the CDR3 reads CAISETDGGSNYGYTF. CDR3 sequence (DNA): TGTGCCATCAGTGAGACGGACGGTGGGAGTAACTATGGCTACACCTTC. This rearrangement joins TRBV10-3 to TRBJ1-2, with D hard to call. The ends were cut back, 2 bases at V and 1 base at J, with 14 bases in the middle. This CDR3 is 16 amino acids long. Germline V gene data show CDR1 as ENHRY and CDR2 as SYGVKD.

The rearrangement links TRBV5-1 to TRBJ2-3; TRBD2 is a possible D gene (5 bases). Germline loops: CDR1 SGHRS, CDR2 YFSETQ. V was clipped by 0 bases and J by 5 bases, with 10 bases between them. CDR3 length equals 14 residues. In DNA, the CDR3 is TGCGCCAGCAGCTTGGCCGGAGGAAAAGATACGCAGTATTTT. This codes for CASSLAGGKDTQYF. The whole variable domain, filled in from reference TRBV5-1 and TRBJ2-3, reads KAGVTQTPRYLIKTRGQQVTLSCSPISGHRSVSWYQQTPGQGLQFLFEYFSETQRNKGNFPGRFSGRQFSNSRSEMNVSTLELGDSALYLCASSLAGGKDTQYFGPGTRLTVL.

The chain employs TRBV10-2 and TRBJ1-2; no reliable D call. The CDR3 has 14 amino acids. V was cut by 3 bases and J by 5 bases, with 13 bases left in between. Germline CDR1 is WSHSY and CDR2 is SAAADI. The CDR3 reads CASSDQDLTYGYTF. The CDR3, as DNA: TGCGCCAGCAGTGACCAGGACCTCACTTATGGCTACACCTTC.

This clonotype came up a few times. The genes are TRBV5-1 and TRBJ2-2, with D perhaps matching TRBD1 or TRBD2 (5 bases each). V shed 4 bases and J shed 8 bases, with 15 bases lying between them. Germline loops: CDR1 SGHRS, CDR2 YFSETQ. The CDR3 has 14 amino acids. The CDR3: CASSLGTGEGELFF. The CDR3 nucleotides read TGCGCCAGCAGCCTAGGGACCGGCGAGGGGGAGCTGTTTTTT.

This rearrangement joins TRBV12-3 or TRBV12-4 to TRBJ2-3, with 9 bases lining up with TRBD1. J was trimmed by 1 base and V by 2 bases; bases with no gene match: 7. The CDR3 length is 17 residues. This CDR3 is CASSLLGQGPGTDTQYF. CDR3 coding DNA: TGTGCCAGCAGTTTACTAGGACAGGGGCCGGGCACAGATACGCAGTATTTT.

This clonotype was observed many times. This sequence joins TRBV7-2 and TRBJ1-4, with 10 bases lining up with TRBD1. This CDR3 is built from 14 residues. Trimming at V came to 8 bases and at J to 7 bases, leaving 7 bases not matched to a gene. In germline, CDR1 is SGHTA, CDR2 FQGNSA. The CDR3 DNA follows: TGTGCCAGCGGCACCGGGACAGGGGTTGAAAAACTGTTTTTT. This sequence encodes CASGTGTGVEKLFF.

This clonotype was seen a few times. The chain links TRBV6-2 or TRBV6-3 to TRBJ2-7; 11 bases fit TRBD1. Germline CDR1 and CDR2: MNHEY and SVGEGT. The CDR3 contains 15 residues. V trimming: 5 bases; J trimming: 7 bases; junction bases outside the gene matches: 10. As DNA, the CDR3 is TGTGCCAGCAGTAATGGACAGGGGGCGCCGGAAGAGCAGTACGTC. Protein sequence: CASSNGQGAPEEQYV.

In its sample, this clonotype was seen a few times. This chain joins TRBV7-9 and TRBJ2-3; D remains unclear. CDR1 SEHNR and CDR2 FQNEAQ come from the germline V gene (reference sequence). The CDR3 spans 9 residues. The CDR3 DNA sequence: TGTGCGCCCGGGGATACGCAGTATTTT. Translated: CAPGDTQYF.

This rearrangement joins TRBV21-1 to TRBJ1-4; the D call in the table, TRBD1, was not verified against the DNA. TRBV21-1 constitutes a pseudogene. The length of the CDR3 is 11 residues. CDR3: CATGTGEKLFF. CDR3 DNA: TGTGCCACCGGGACGGGGGAAAAACTGTTTTTT.

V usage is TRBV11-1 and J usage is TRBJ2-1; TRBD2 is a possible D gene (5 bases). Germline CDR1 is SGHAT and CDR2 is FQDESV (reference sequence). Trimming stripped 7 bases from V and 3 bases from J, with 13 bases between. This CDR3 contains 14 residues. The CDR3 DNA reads TGTGCCAGCACCGATACTAGTCTCTACAATGAGCAGTTCTTC. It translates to CASTDTSLYNEQFF.

CDR3 sequence reads: CASSSGQEPYGYTF. The CDR3 bases are TGTGCCAGCAGTTCCGGACAGGAACCCTATGGCTACACCTTC. This chain links TRBV12-3 or TRBV12-4 with TRBJ1-2, with 7 positions matching TRBD1. V shed 4 bases and J 4 bases; nucleotides not matched to a gene: 6. The CDR3 sequence is 14 residues long.

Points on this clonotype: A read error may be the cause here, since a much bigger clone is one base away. Here the CDR3 DNA reads TGTGCCAGCAGTTACTCGAGCGGGATCGAAGAGACCCAGTACTTC. Amino acid sequence: CASSYSSGIEETQYF. The rearrangement links TRBV6-5 to TRBJ2-5, with 7 nucleotides matching TRBD2. Germline V gene lookup returns CDR1 MNHEY and CDR2 SVGAGI. With V trimmed by 0 bases and J by 3 bases, 4 bases remained unmatched. CDR3 length: 15 residues.

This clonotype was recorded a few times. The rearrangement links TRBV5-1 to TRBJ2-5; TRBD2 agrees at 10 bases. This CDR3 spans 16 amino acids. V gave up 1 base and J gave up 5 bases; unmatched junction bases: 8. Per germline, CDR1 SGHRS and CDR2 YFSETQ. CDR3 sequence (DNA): TGCGCCAGCAGCTTGCAAGCGGGGGGGGCTGAGGAGACCCAGTACTTC. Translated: CASSLQAGGAEETQYF.

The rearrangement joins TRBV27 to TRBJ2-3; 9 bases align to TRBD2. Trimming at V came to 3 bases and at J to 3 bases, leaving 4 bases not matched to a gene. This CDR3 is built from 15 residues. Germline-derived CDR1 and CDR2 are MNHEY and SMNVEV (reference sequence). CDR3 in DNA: TGTGCCAGCAGTTTTCGCGGGGGGGCAACAGATACGCAGTATTTT. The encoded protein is CASSFRGGATDTQYF.

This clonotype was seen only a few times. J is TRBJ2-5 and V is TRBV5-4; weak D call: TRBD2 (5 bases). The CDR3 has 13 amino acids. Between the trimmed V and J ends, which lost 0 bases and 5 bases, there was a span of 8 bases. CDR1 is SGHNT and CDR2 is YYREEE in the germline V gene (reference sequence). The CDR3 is CASSLVPGETQYF. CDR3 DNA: TGTGCCAGCAGCTTGGTCCCGGGGGAGACCCAGTACTTC.

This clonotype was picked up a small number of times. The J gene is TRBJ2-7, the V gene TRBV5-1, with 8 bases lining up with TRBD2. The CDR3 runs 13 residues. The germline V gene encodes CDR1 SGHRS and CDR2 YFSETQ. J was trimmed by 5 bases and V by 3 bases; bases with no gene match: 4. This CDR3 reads CASSYSGVDEQYV. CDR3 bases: TGCGCCAGCAGCTATAGCGGGGTAGACGAGCAGTACGTC.

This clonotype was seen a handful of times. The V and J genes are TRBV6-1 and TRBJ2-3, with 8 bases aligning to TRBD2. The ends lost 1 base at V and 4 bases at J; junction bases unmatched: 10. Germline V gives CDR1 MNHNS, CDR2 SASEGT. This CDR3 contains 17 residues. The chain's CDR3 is CASSEDLLAARADTQYF. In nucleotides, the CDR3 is TGTGCCAGCAGTGAAGACCTACTAGCGGCACGGGCAGATACGCAGTATTTT.

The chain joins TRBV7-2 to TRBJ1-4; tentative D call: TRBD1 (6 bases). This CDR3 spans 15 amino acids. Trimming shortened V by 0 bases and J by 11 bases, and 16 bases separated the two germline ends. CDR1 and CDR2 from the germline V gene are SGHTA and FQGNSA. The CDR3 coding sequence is TGTGCCAGCAGCTTAGCGGGGGCTTACGAAGAGAAACTGTTTTTT. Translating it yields CASSLAGAYEEKLFF.

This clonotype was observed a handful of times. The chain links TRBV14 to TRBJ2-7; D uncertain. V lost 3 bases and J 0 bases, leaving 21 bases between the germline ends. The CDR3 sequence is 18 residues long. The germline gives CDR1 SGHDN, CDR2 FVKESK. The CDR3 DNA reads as TGTGCCAGCAGCCAGACGACTGGCAGGCCATTCAGCTCCTACGAGCAGTACGTC. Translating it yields CASSQTTGRPFSSYEQYV.

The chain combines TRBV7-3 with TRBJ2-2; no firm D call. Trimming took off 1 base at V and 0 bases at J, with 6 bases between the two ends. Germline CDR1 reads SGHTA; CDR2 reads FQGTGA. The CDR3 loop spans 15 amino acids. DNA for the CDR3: TGTGCCAGCAGCTTAAACCCGGCGAACACCGGGGAGCTGTTTTTT. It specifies CASSLNPANTGELFF. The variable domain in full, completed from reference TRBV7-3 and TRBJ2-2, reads GAGVSQTPSNKVTEKGKYVELRCDPISGHTALYWYRQSLGQGPEFLIYFQGTGAADDSGLPNDRFFAVRPEGSVSTLKIQRTERGDSAVYLCASSLNPANTGELFFGEGSRLTVL.

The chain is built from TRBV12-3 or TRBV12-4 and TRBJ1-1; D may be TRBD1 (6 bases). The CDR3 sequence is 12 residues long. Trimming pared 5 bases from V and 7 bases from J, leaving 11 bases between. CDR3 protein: CASSLSRGEAFF. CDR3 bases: TGTGCCAGCAGTCTCTCCAGGGGTGAAGCTTTCTTT.

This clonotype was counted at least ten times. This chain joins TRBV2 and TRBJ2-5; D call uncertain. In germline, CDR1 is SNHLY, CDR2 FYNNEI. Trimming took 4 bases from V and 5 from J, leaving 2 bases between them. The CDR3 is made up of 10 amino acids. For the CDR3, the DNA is TGTGCCAGCAGTGTGGAGACCCAGTACTTC. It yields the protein CASSVETQYF.

CDR3 in DNA: TGCGCCAGCAGCGCACTAGCGGGCCAATACAATGAGCAGTTCTTC. Amino acids: CASSALAGQYNEQFF. This chain connects TRBV4-1 to TRBJ2-1; 9 bases fit TRBD2. Germline loops: CDR1 MGHRA, CDR2 YSYEKL. Trimming cost V 5 bases and J 4 bases; bases outside gene matches: 6. The CDR3 consists of 15 residues.

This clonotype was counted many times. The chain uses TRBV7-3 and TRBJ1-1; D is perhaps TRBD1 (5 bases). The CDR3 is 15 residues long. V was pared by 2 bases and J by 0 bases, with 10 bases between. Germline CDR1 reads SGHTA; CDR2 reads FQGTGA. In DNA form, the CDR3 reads TGTGCCAGCAGCTTACAGGGCAGCATGAACACTGAAGCTTTCTTT. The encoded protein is CASSLQGSMNTEAFF.